This record covers a single T cell receptor (beta chain). Its antigen is not known. These data are taken from a study of T cells in localized non-small cell lung cancer. Points from the study as a whole: Uninvolved adjacent lung had more T cell clonality than any other tissue, topping tumor. Heterogeneity is still possible, as just one tumor region was sequenced. Within adjacent lung there appeared a median 57 of the top 100 tumor clones. A raised T cell density in blood coincided with lengthier overall survival.

Generated by immunoSEQ multiplex PCR, the TCRdb table keeps only in-frame clones and is missing some. This table has roughly 71,000 clones, roughly nine tenths appearing once. This CDR3 comprises 15 residues. Trimming removed 0 bases from V and 7 bases from J, with 14 bases in between. Per the germline V gene, CDR1 is SGHRS and CDR2 is YFSETQ. This sequence was found in a male donor aged 60 or over with stage III squamous cell lung carcinoma. The chain recombines TRBV5-1 with TRBJ1-5; D might be TRBD1 (6 bases). The sequences come from peripheral blood, collected before any cancer treatment. CDR3 nucleotides: TGCGCCAGCAGCTTGGTACCAGGGGATGGACAGCCCCAGCATTTT. Translation: CASSLVPGDGQPQHF.